The 3 T cell receptor beta chains listed next were all sequenced from one sample in a study of regulatory T cells in long-lasting Graves disease. As to time point: newly diagnosed GD, antithyroid drugs for less than 3 months. PBMC-derived RNA was used for the TCR library. Construction of TCR beta libraries relied on iRepertoire HTBI primers and on Arm-PCR targeting CDR3 regions. From the multiplex PCR reads, TCRdb called clonotypes with MiXCR, one entry per CDR3 protein. Of 550,000 to 600,000 distinct CDR3 sequences listed, 16% are singletons. These data also formed part of another study, on T cells in Graves' hyperthyroidism and ophthalmopathy.

Specimen: peripheral blood mononuclear cells (PBMCs), collected at new diagnosis, from a patient treated with antithyroid drugs. The receptors were sampled from a young man with Graves disease.

V is TRBV7-3 and J is TRBJ2-5; possible D gene TRBD1, 6 bases. This CDR3 region has 14 residues. Germline V gene sequence: CDR1 SGHTA, CDR2 FQGTGA. Trimming took off 5 bases at V and 4 bases at J, with 14 bases between the two ends. CDR3 sequence: CASSNPGESETQYF. The CDR3 DNA reads as TGTGCCAGCAGCAATCCAGGGGAATCAGAGACCCAGTACTTC. Full variable domain (missing parts from reference TRBV7-3 and TRBJ2-5): GAGVSQTPSNKVTEKGKYVELRCDPISGHTALYWYRQSLGQGPEFLIYFQGTGAADDSGLPNDRFFAVRPEGSVSTLKIQRTERGDSAVYLCASSNPGESETQYFGPGTRLLVL.

On this clonotype itself: An end of the junction does not agree with germline; a read error may underlie this. This rearrangement joins TRBV19 to TRBJ2-7, with D tentatively TRBD2 (5 bases). Germline CDR1 and CDR2: LNHDA and SQIVND (reference sequence). This CDR3 comprises 13 residues. The CDR3 nucleotides read TGTGCCTCCGCGGCAGGACTTGGCTACGAGCAGTGCTTC. Protein: CASAAGLGYEQCF.

There are many counts of this clonotype. The gene calls are TRBV11-3 and TRBJ2-3; D is uncertain. This CDR3 has 15 amino acids. With 0 bases removed from V and 8 bases from J, the gap between germline ends came to 15 bases. Germline V gives CDR1 SGHNT, CDR2 YENEEA. This CDR3 is CASSLDSHFQATQYF. As DNA, the CDR3 is TGTGCCAGCAGCTTAGACTCCCATTTCCAGGCTACGCAGTATTTT.